One and the same sample provided the 19 T cell receptor beta chains below, sequenced in a study of blood T cell repertoires in COVID-19. This table comes from immunoSEQ multiplex PCR, and its TCRdb copy is limited to in-frame clones, with some not included. The sample consists of 55,000 to 65,000 clones, about nine tenths of them appearing once. The sequenced sample was peripheral blood. The receptors derive from a human donor in a cohort sampled during active COVID-19.

The V gene is TRBV5-6, the J gene TRBJ2-7; TRBD2 might be the D (6 bases). The CDR3 consists of 15 residues. CDR1 is SGHDT, CDR2 YYEEEE, per germline. The V and J ends lost 4 bases and 0 bases respectively, with 14 bases between them. The DNA for the CDR3 is TGTGCCAGCAGCCCTGGCGGGACCAGCTCCTACGAGCAGTACTTC. Translation gives CASSPGGTSSYEQYF.

The chain employs TRBV6-2 or TRBV6-3 and TRBJ2-4, with unresolved D. This CDR3 comprises 12 residues. V dropped 5 bases and J dropped 10 bases, with 12 bases sitting between them. In germline, CDR1 is MNHEY, CDR2 SVGEGT. For the CDR3, the DNA is TGTGCCAGCAGTCAGGCAGAAAGGATTCAGTACTTC. This sequence encodes CASSQAERIQYF.

This chain's CDR3 is CASSSLGQTYNEQFF. Written as DNA, the CDR3 is TGTGCCAGCAGCTCCTTGGGACAGACTTACAATGAGCAGTTCTTC. The chain links TRBV5-5 to TRBJ2-1, with 7 bases matching TRBD1. This CDR3 is built from 15 residues. CDR1 and CDR2 from the germline V gene are SGHKS and YYEKEE (reference sequence). The V and J ends lost 3 bases and 4 bases, in that order; junction bases with no gene match: 7.

This clone appeared once. The V and J genes are TRBV4-3 and TRBJ1-6; no clear D. The germline V gene has CDR1 LGHNA and CDR2 YSLEER. V lost 2 bases and J lost 0, with 17 bases in between. This CDR3 is 19 amino acids long. The CDR3 spells CASSQSWTPRSSYNSPLHF. DNA of the CDR3: TGCGCCAGCAGCCAAAGCTGGACTCCCAGGAGCTCCTATAATTCACCCCTCCACTTT.

The J gene is TRBJ2-7, the V gene TRBV6-1, with D possibly matching TRBD2 (6 bases). Germline CDR1 reads MNHNS; CDR2 reads SASEGT. This CDR3 region has 15 residues. The V and J ends lost 2 bases and 4 bases respectively, with 15 bases between them. In nucleotides, the CDR3 is TGTGCCAGCAGTGAAACGAGAACTAGCTGGTACGAGCAGTACTTC. As protein: CASSETRTSWYEQYF.

The rearrangement uses TRBV28 and TRBJ2-4; the D gene is possibly TRBD2 (6 bases). CDR1 is MDHEN and CDR2 is SYDVKM in the germline V gene. The V and J ends lost 5 bases and 3 bases respectively, with 26 bases between them. The CDR3 sequence is 19 residues long. In nucleotides, the CDR3 is TGTGCCAGCAGTGATCTGGGCAGGGCGAGTTGGAGGGTCAAAAACATTCAGTACTTC. Translation gives CASSDLGRASWRVKNIQYF.

CDR3 DNA sequence: TGTGCCAGCAGAACGGGACAGCCCTACGAGCAGTACTTC. Protein: CASRTGQPYEQYF. The chain carries TRBV28 and TRBJ2-7; TRBD1 aligns across 7 bases. Germline CDR1 is MDHEN and CDR2 is SYDVKM. Trimming took 6 bases from V and 2 from J; bases not matched to a gene: 4. The CDR3 totals 13 residues.

This chain's CDR3 is CASTPQGIETQYF. The CDR3 DNA is TGTGCCAGCACCCCCCAGGGTATCGAGACCCAGTACTTC. The chain links TRBV7-2 to TRBJ2-5; possible D gene TRBD1, 5 bases. The CDR3 length is 13 residues. Looked up from germline, CDR1 is SGHTA and CDR2 is FQGNSA. The germline V and J ends were trimmed by 7 bases and 5 bases, with 14 bases remaining between them. Full variable domain (remainder filled in from reference TRBV7-2 and TRBJ2-5): GAGVSQSPSNKVTEKGKDVELRCDPISGHTALYWYRQSLGQGLEFLIYFQGNSAPDKSGLPSDRFSAERTGGSVSTLTIQRTQQEDSAVYLCASTPQGIETQYFGPGTRLLVL.

The V call is TRBV6-6, the J call TRBJ1-1, with D unresolved. The CDR3 covers 14 residues. CDR1 MNHNY and CDR2 SVGAGI come from the germline V gene (reference sequence). Trimming took 2 bases from V and 1 from J, leaving 8 bases between them. The DNA of the CDR3 is TGTGCCAGCAGTTACGCGGAGGGGAACACTGAAGCTTTCTTT. This sequence encodes CASSYAEGNTEAFF.

CDR3 region: CASSLGPGGANVLTF. In DNA form, the CDR3 reads TGCGCCAGCAGCTTGGGCCCGGGAGGGGCCAACGTCCTGACTTTC. V gene TRBV5-1 combines with J gene TRBJ2-6; maybe TRBD2 (5 bases). Germline CDR1 is SGHRS and CDR2 is YFSETQ. The CDR3 consists of 15 residues. V was pared by 0 bases and J by 4 bases, with 8 bases between.

The chain has TRBV6-1 and TRBJ1-2; TRBD1 matches at 9 bases. CDR1 and CDR2 (germline): MNHNS, SASEGT. J gave up 8 bases and V 1 base, and 11 bases lay outside the gene matches. This CDR3 is 16 amino acids long. The DNA for the CDR3 is TGTGCCAGCAGTGAAGGGAGGACAGGGGTAGGCGGGGGCTACACCTTC. This sequence encodes CASSEGRTGVGGGYTF.

The chain uses TRBV19 and TRBJ2-1, with 7 nucleotides matching TRBD2. The CDR3 length is 17 residues. After removal of 5 bases from V and 5 bases from J, the junction contained 15 bases not matched to a gene. CDR1 LNHDA and CDR2 SQIVND come from the germline V gene (reference sequence). The DNA for the CDR3 is TGTGCCAGTAGTGTCTTTCGCGCTAGCGGAGTGGACAATGAGCAGTTCTTC. Translating it yields CASSVFRASGVDNEQFF.

J is TRBJ1-2 and V is TRBV7-2; 7 positions match TRBD1. The CDR3 is 14 amino acids. The J segment lost 7 bases and the V segment lost 5 bases, leaving 10 bases of the junction unmatched. Germline values: CDR1 SGHTA, CDR2 FQGNSA. The CDR3 DNA is TGTGCCAGCAGCCCCGGGACAGAGGTCGGTGGCTACACCTTC. Translating gives CASSPGTEVGGYTF.

V usage is TRBV19 and J usage is TRBJ2-3; the D gene is possibly TRBD1 (5 bases). The V end lost 1 base, the J end lost 4 bases, and 15 bases lay between the germline ends. The CDR3 extends over 16 amino acids. Germline lookup yields CDR1 LNHDA and CDR2 SQIVND (reference sequence). In DNA form, the CDR3 reads TGTGCCAGTAGTATAGGGCAGGGTACGGGTGCAGATACGCAGTATTTT. Its translation: CASSIGQGTGADTQYF.

The CDR3: CASSSPFGETDTQYF. The CDR3, as DNA: TGTGCCAGCAGTTCCCCCTTCGGGGAGACAGATACGCAGTATTTT. V gene TRBV28 combines with J gene TRBJ2-3; tentatively, D is TRBD2 (5 bases). Germline values: CDR1 MDHEN, CDR2 SYDVKM. CDR3 length: 15 residues. The V end lost 4 bases, the J end lost 3 bases, and 14 bases lay between the germline ends.

This chain links TRBV9 with TRBJ2-1; D not certain. The CDR3 is 15 amino acids. Per the germline V gene, CDR1 is SGDLS and CDR2 is YYNGEE. The germline V and J ends were trimmed by 4 bases and 7 bases, with 18 bases remaining between them. DNA for the CDR3: TGTGCCAGCAGCCCCGACCCCAACCCAGGAAATGAGCAGTTCTTC. Its protein product is CASSPDPNPGNEQFF.

This chain connects TRBV7-3 to TRBJ1-2, with D unresolved. The CDR3 sequence is 12 residues long. The germline gives CDR1 SGHTA, CDR2 FQGTGA. V was shortened by 8 bases and J by 2 bases, with 9 bases between the two germline ends. The CDR3 bases are TGTGCCAGCGACCCGGGAAACTATGGCTACACCTTC. This translates into CASDPGNYGYTF.

The rearrangement joins TRBV28 to TRBJ2-7, with D unclear. Germline CDR1 and CDR2: MDHEN and SYDVKM. The CDR3 sequence is 11 residues long. Trimming removed 8 bases at V and 2 bases at J, with 7 bases between. The CDR3 sequence is CASRGPYEQYF. Here the CDR3 DNA reads TGTGCCAGCCGAGGCCCCTACGAGCAGTACTTC.

The chain carries TRBV11-2 and TRBJ1-2, with 9 nucleotides matching TRBD1. CDR3 length: 15 amino acids. Germline V gene data show CDR1 as SGHAT and CDR2 as FQNNGV. With 1 base clipped from V and 5 bases from J, the junction kept 5 bases outside the gene matches. This CDR3 reads CASSLVGTGLYGYTF. The CDR3 nucleotides are TGTGCCAGCAGCTTAGTAGGGACAGGGTTGTATGGCTACACCTTC. The entire variable domain, with the rest obtained from reference TRBV11-2 and TRBJ1-2, is as follows: EAGVAQSPRYKIIEKRQSVAFWCNPISGHATLYWYQQILGQGPKLLIQFQNNGVVDDSQLPKDRFSAERLKGVDSTLKIQPAKLEDSAVYLCASSLVGTGLYGYTFGSGTRLTVV.